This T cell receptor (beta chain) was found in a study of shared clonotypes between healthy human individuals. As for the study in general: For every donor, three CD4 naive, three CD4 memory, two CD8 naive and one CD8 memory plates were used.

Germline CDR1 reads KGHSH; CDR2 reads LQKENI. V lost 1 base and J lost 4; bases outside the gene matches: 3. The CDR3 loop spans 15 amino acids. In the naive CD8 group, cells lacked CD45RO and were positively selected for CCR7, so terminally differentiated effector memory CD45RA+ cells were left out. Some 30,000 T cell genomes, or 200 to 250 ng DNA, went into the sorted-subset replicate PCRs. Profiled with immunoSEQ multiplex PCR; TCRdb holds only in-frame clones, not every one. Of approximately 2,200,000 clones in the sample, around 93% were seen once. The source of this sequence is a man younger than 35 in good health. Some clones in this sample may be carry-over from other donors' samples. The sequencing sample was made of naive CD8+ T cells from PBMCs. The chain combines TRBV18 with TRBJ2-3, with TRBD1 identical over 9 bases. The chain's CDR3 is CASSPRDRVADTQYF. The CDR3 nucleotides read TGTGCCAGCTCACCACGGGACAGGGTGGCAGATACGCAGTATTTT.